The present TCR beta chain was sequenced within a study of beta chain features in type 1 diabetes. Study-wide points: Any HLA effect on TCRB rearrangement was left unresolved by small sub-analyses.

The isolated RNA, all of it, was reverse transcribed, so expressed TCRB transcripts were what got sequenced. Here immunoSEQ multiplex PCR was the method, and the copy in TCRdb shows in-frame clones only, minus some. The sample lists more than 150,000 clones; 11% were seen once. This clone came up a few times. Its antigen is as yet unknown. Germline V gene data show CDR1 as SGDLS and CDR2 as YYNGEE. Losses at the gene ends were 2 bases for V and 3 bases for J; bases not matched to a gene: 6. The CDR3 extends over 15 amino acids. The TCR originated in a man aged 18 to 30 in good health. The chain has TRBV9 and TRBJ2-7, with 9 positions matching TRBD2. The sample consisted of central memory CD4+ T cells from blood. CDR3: CASSVVGGRGYEQYF. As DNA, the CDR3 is TGTGCCAGCAGCGTGGTTGGCGGGAGGGGCTACGAGCAGTACTTC.